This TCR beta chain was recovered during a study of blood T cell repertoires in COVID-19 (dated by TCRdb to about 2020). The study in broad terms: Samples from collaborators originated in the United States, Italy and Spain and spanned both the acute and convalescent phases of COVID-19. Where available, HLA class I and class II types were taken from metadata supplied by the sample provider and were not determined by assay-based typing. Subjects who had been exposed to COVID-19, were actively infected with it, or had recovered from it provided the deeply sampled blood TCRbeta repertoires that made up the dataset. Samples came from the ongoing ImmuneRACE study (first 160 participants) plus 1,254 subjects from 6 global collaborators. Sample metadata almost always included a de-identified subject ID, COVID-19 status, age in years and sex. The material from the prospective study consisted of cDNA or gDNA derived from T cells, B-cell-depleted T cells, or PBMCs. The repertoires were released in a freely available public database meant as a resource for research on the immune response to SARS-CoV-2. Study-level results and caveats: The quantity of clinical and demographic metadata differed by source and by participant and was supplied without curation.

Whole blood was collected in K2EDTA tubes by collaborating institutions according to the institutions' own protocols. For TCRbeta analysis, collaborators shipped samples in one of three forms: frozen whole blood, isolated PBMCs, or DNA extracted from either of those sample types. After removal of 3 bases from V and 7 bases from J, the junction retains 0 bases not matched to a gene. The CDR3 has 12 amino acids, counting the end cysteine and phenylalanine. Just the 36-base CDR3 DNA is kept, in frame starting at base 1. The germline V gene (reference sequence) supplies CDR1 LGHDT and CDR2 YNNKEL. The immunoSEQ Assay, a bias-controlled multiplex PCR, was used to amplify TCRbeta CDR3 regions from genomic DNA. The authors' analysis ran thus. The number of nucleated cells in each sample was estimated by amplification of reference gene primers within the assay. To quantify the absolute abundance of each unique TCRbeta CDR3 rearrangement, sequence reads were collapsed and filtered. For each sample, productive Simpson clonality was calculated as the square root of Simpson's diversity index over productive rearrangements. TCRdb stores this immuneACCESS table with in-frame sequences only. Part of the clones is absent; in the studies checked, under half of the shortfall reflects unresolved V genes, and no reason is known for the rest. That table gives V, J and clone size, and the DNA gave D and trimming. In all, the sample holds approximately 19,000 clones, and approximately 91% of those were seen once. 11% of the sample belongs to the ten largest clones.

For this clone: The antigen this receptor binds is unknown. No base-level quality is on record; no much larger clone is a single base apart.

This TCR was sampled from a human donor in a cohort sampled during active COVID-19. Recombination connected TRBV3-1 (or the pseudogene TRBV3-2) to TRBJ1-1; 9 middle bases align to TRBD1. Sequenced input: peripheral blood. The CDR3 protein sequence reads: CASSQGQGEAFF. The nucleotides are TGTGCCAGCAGCCAGGGACAGGGTGAAGCTTTCTTT.